This section outlines one TCR beta chain sequence together with its context. Produced via immunoSEQ multiplex PCR; TCRdb's table is partial and in-frame only. The sample contains about 96,000 clones, 85% to 95% of which appear only once. The data were taken from a study of T cell changes during pregnancy in multiple sclerosis. The TCR originated in a female donor with multiple sclerosis, enrolled in a pregnancy study. Sequencing was performed on peripheral blood, taken in the first trimester of pregnancy.

The CDR3 coding sequence is TGTGCCAGCAGCTCCCTGAATGAGCAGTTCTTC. Its translation: CASSSLNEQFF. V is TRBV7-9 and J is TRBJ2-1; D not certain. This CDR3 comprises 11 residues. V lost 4 bases to trimming and J lost 7 bases, with 5 bases between them. The germline gives CDR1 SEHNR, CDR2 FQNEAQ (reference sequence).